The rows below give T cell receptor beta chains drawn from one sample of a study of blood T cell repertoires in COVID-19. TCRdb's copy holds only in-frame clones and misses some; the assay was immunoSEQ multiplex PCR. Of 200,000 to 250,000 clones in the sample, approximately 83% were seen once. Sequences were obtained from PBMCs or T cells enriched from blood (not recorded which). The receptor source for this set is a woman between 40 and 50 years old with acute COVID-19. CDR3s include the opening cysteine and the closing phenylalanine or tryptophan. A D gene is named only where the DNA matches it firmly. Size is stated for part of the rows, as once, few or many counts, or as a class when the clone is expanded.

d_call	v_call	clone_size	j_call	cdr3_nt	cdr3_aa
TRBD1	TRBV4-1	.	TRBJ1-3	TGCGCCAGCAGCCCAGGACAGGGAACAAACACCATATATTTT	CASSPGQGTNTIYF
.	TRBV27	few	TRBJ2-5	TGTGCCAGCAACCACGGAGGGGCAGAAGAGACCCAGTACTTC	CASNHGGAEETQYF
.	TRBV30	.	TRBJ2-2	TGTGCCTGGAGTGAAGCGTACACCGGGGAGCTGTTTTTT	CAWSEAYTGELFF
.	TRBV15	.	TRBJ2-7	TGTGCCACCAGCCCCCCGGGACTCCCCCTCGAGCAGTACTTC	CATSPPGLPLEQYF
.	TRBV6-4	once	TRBJ1-6	TGTGCCAGCAGTGACGGGGGGGGTAATTCACCCCTCCACTTT	CASSDGGGNSPLHF
.	TRBV28	.	TRBJ2-3	TGTGCCAGCAGTCAAGGCGGGACTAGCACAGATACGCAGTATTTT	CASSQGGTSTDTQYF
.	TRBV7-9	.	TRBJ1-2	TGTGCCAGCAGCTTAGATGGGGGGACTAACTATGGCTACACCTTC	CASSLDGGTNYGYTF
.	TRBV5-6	.	TRBJ2-5	TGTGCCAGCAGCCCCCAGATTGGAGAGACCCAGTACTTC	CASSPQIGETQYF
.	TRBV28	.	TRBJ2-2	TGTGCCAGCAGCTTGAACCTACAGGGTGTCCCCCTTTTGAGCACCGGGGAGCTGTTTTTT	CASSLNLQGVPLLSTGELFF
.	TRBV30	.	TRBJ1-2	TGTGCCTGGAGTGTATCGGGGGGCGCCTATGGCTACACCTTC	CAWSVSGGAYGYTF
.	TRBV6-2/TRBV6-3	.	TRBJ1-3	TGTGCCAGCAGTCCCCTCGGACAGTTCTCTGGAAACACCATATATTTT	CASSPLGQFSGNTIYF
.	TRBV6-5	.	TRBJ2-3	TGTGCCAGCAGTTACCAGGGATTGGGCACAGATACGCAGTATTTT	CASSYQGLGTDTQYF
TRBD2	TRBV6-5	.	TRBJ2-6	TGTGCCAGCAGTTCAAGCGGGGCTGGGGCCAACGTCCTGACTTTC	CASSSSGAGANVLTF
.	TRBV5-8	.	TRBJ1-3	TGTGCCAGCAGCTTGGACAACTCTGGAAACACCATATATTTT	CASSLDNSGNTIYF
.	TRBV9	.	TRBJ2-3	TGTGCCAGCAGCTCACAGGGTACAGATACGCAGTATTTT	CASSSQGTDTQYF
.	TRBV3-1/TRBV3-2	.	TRBJ2-7	TGTGCCAGCAGCCAAGGGGCCAGGGGCAACGAGCAGTACTTC	CASSQGARGNEQYF
TRBD2	TRBV10-3	.	TRBJ2-7	TGTGCCATCAGTGAGAAGCGGGAGGATTACGAGCAGTACTTC	CAISEKREDYEQYF
TRBD1	TRBV4-1	.	TRBJ1-4	TGCGCCAGCAGCCAACTTCAGGGGGCTTCTGAAAAACTGTTTTTT	CASSQLQGASEKLFF
TRBD1	TRBV27	.	TRBJ1-2	TGTGCCACTCTGCAAGCGGACAGGGGTGACTATGGCTACACCTTC	CATLQADRGDYGYTF
.	TRBV18	.	TRBJ1-2	TGTGCCAGCTCACCAGTAGGGACATACCTGACACCGGATGGCTACACCTTC	CASSPVGTYLTPDGYTF
TRBD1	TRBV19	.	TRBJ2-2	TGTGCCAGTACCGTAAACAGGGGGCAGGGCACCGGGGAGCTGTTTTTT	CASTVNRGQGTGELFF
.	TRBV5-4	.	TRBJ2-7	TGTGCCAGCAGCTTGGATCCGGGGGACTACGAGCAGTACTTC	CASSLDPGDYEQYF
.	TRBV3-1/TRBV3-2	once	TRBJ1-4	TGTGCCAGCAGCCAAGTGCAGGGGAAGTGGGAAAAACTGTTTTTT	CASSQVQGKWEKLFF
TRBD1	TRBV28	.	TRBJ1-5	TGTGCCAGCAGTTGGACAGGGTGGGGTTTTAGCAATCAGCCCCAGCATTTT	CASSWTGWGFSNQPQHF
TRBD1	TRBV19	.	TRBJ1-5	TGTGCCAGTAGTAATGACAGGGGAGCCAGCAATCAGCCCCAGCATTTT	CASSNDRGASNQPQHF
.	TRBV29-1	.	TRBJ1-2	TGCAGCGTTGAAGTGGCAGGGTTTGGCTACACCTTC	CSVEVAGFGYTF
TRBD2	TRBV28	.	TRBJ2-1	TGTGCCAGCAGTACCTCAAGACTAGCGGGCATAATAAATGAGCAGTTCTTC	CASSTSRLAGIINEQFF
TRBD1	TRBV20-1	few	TRBJ2-2	TGCAGTGCTGGTGACAGGGGAAGGACCGGGGAGCTGTTTTTT	CSAGDRGRTGELFF
.	TRBV27	.	TRBJ1-6	TGTGCCAGCAGTTCCAGGGGCGCTATACCCCTCCACTTT	CASSSRGAIPLHF
.	TRBV29-1	.	TRBJ1-2	TGCAGCGTTGGAGGACAGCGAAACTATGGCTACACCTTC	CSVGGQRNYGYTF
.	TRBV5-5	once	TRBJ1-6	TGTGCCAGCAACCTCAACACAGGGAGAAGTTCACCCCTCCACTTT	CASNLNTGRSSPLHF
.	TRBV12-5	.	TRBJ1-6	TGTGCTAGTGGTTTGGGGCAGAATTCACCCCTCCACTTT	CASGLGQNSPLHF
TRBD1	TRBV2	.	TRBJ1-5	TGTGCCAGCATGGGGACAGCCCTAAGGGAGCCCCAGCATTTT	CASMGTALREPQHF
.	TRBV28	.	TRBJ1-2	TGTGCCAGCAGTTTATCAGGAGGGACGGGCTACACCTTC	CASSLSGGTGYTF
.	TRBV30	.	TRBJ2-1	TGTGCCTGGATCGGGGGGCGAGGCAATGAGCAGTTCTTC	CAWIGGRGNEQFF
.	TRBV10-1	.	TRBJ2-1	TGCGCCAGCGGGGGACAAATCCACAATGAGCAGTTCTTC	CASGGQIHNEQFF
.	TRBV6-6	.	TRBJ2-1	TGTGCCAGCAGTTACTCGATAGTCGGCAATGAGCAGTTCTTC	CASSYSIVGNEQFF
.	TRBV24-1	.	TRBJ1-6	TGTGCCACCAACGGACAGTATAATTCACCCCTCCACTTT	CATNGQYNSPLHF
.	TRBV5-1	.	TRBJ2-7	TGCGCCAGCAGCCCCGCCGTGAGCTCCTACGAGCAGTACTTC	CASSPAVSSYEQYF
.	TRBV12-1	.	TRBJ2-1	TGTGCCAGCAGCTTTGTCCCATTCGACTTGCCCGCAAACAATGAGCAGTTCTTC	CASSFVPFDLPANNEQFF
.	TRBV19	.	TRBJ2-2	TGTGCCAGTAGTATAGTGGGGCGGAGCACCGGGGAGCTGTTTTTT	CASSIVGRSTGELFF
.	TRBV19	.	TRBJ2-3	TGTGCCAGTAGTACGCGATCCGGGGATACGCAGTATTTT	CASSTRSGDTQYF
TRBD1	TRBV4-2	.	TRBJ1-3	TGTGCCAGCAGCCCTGGACAGGCGACCCTCTCTGGAAACACCATATATTTT	CASSPGQATLSGNTIYF
TRBD1	TRBV9	.	TRBJ2-1	TGTGCCAGCAGTACGCGACAGGGAAACAATGAGCAGTTCTTC	CASSTRQGNNEQFF